This TCR beta chain emerged from a study of blood T cells in healthy people across ages. This clonotype was seen repeatedly, ten times or more. A J-beta primer mix and a sample-barcoded 5' primer were used in a second PCR of roughly 6 to 11 cycles. TCRdb ran MiXCR on the 5' RACE reads and lists one entry per CDR3 protein. The profile shows 650,000 to 1,000,000 distinct CDR3 sequences, roughly 35% of them singletons. Sequenced: blood. The clonotype comes from a man between 18 and 35 years old in good health.

The CDR3 coding sequence is TGTGCCAGCAGCCCCACTTGGAGCAAGGATACGCAGTATTTT. This codes for CASSPTWSKDTQYF. The chain is built from TRBV7-2 and TRBJ2-3; D is uncertain. CDR3 length equals 14 residues. V was shortened by 5 bases and J by 6 bases, with 15 bases between the two germline ends. Germline V gene lookup returns CDR1 SGHTA and CDR2 FQGNSA.